Below are 27 T cell receptor beta chains sequenced from a single sample in a study of blood T cell repertoires in COVID-19. Some clones are missing from TCRdb's copy, which holds only in-frame ones; the method was immunoSEQ multiplex PCR. The sample holds 65,000 or so clones, 75% to 90% seen once. The sequenced sample was peripheral blood. These receptors originate from a human donor with acute or convalescent COVID-19. The donor label of this sample is uncertain.

This clone appeared a few times. V usage is TRBV2 and J usage is TRBJ2-1, with D unresolved. V was trimmed by 8 bases and J by 5 bases, leaving 4 bases between them. Germline-derived CDR1 and CDR2 are SNHLY and FYNNEI. CDR3 length equals 10 residues. CDR3 in DNA: TGTGCCAGCGACAACAATGAGCAGTTCTTC. It is translated as CASDNNEQFF.

This clone showed up just a few times. The chain employs TRBV5-6 and TRBJ2-5; TRBD1 agrees at 9 bases. Per the germline V gene, CDR1 is SGHDT and CDR2 is YYEEEE. The V gene end was trimmed by 2 bases and the J gene end by 1 base; junction bases not matched to a gene: 6. The CDR3 extends over 16 amino acids. CDR3: CASSFGTGSIQETQYF. In nucleotides, the CDR3 is TGTGCCAGCAGCTTCGGGACAGGGAGCATCCAAGAGACCCAGTACTTC.

The chain recombines TRBV12-3 or TRBV12-4 with TRBJ1-2; no definite D call. The CDR3 is made up of 13 amino acids. The germline V and J ends were trimmed by 3 bases and 5 bases, with 10 bases remaining between them. CDR3 nucleotides: TGTGCCAGCAGTTTGGGCAGAGGGTATGGCTACACCTTC. Its protein product is CASSLGRGYGYTF.

This rearrangement joins TRBV3-1 (or the pseudogene TRBV3-2) to TRBJ2-5, with 9 bases that match TRBD2. Trimming took 0 bases from V and 4 from J; bases not matched to a gene: 9. CDR3 size: 17 residues. Germline CDR1 LGHDT, CDR2 YNNKEL (reference sequence). The CDR3 spells CASSQDRYSGSGETQYF. DNA for the CDR3: TGTGCCAGCAGCCAAGATCGGTATAGCGGGAGTGGAGAGACCCAGTACTTC.

The CDR3 is CATSTGLGTEAFF. The DNA of the CDR3 is TGTGCCACATCGACAGGGCTAGGCACTGAAGCTTTCTTT. The chain is built from TRBV10-3 and TRBJ1-1; 7 nucleotides agree with TRBD1. J was trimmed by 4 bases and V by 10 bases; bases with no gene match: 9. Germline loops: CDR1 ENHRY, CDR2 SYGVKD. The CDR3 spans 13 residues.

This clone was found a few times. This rearrangement joins TRBV6-1 to TRBJ2-7; a possible D gene is TRBD2 (6 bases). Per germline, CDR1 MNHNS and CDR2 SASEGT. The length of the CDR3 is 15 residues. The germline V and J ends were trimmed by 2 bases and 6 bases, with 17 bases remaining between them. The CDR3 DNA follows: TGTGCCAGCAGTGAACCGGGACTTCAACCTTCCGAGCAGTACTTC. Its translation: CASSEPGLQPSEQYF.

The chain joins TRBV5-1 to TRBJ2-7, with TRBD2 matching 12 bases. The germline gives CDR1 SGHRS, CDR2 YFSETQ. The CDR3 length is 14 residues. V lost 5 bases, J lost 8 bases, and 8 bases stayed unmatched. This chain's CDR3 is CASRLALAGGKQYV. As DNA, the CDR3 is TGCGCCAGCAGGCTAGCACTAGCGGGGGGTAAGCAGTACGTC.

This clone was observed a single time. V and J are TRBV9 and TRBJ2-7; D might be TRBD2 (6 bases). There are 12 residues in the CDR3. CDR1 is SGDLS, CDR2 YYNGEE, per germline. Trimming shortened V by 5 bases and J by 3 bases, and 9 bases separated the two germline ends. This CDR3 reads CASSRDFYEQYF. DNA of the CDR3: TGTGCCAGCAGTCGGGACTTCTACGAGCAGTACTTC.

The V call is TRBV10-1, the J call TRBJ2-3; D ambiguous. The CDR3 is made up of 15 amino acids. V lost 0 bases and J 0 bases, leaving 7 bases between the germline ends. The germline CDR1 and CDR2 sequences are WNHNN and SYGVQD (reference sequence). CDR3 DNA sequence: TGCGCCAGCAGTGAGTCGAGGCGCAGCACAGATACGCAGTATTTT. Translating it yields CASSESRRSTDTQYF.

V is TRBV21-1 and J is TRBJ1-4; the table gives TRBD1 as D, unverified against the DNA. TRBV21-1 is assigned pseudogene status. This CDR3 spans 14 amino acids. The CDR3 DNA sequence: TGTGCCAGCAGCCCCCGGGACAGGGGTGAAAAACTGTTTTTT. This encodes CASSPRDRGEKLFF.

The chain has TRBV28 and TRBJ2-1, with 11 bases lining up with TRBD2. This CDR3 is 15 amino acids long. Germline CDR1 reads MDHEN; CDR2 reads SYDVKM. Trimming removed 5 bases from V and 3 bases from J; junction bases left unmatched: 3. CDR3 bases: TGTGCCAGCAGTCAACTAGCGGGAGTCTACAATGAGCAGTTCTTC. This codes for CASSQLAGVYNEQFF.

This clone is a singleton in its sample. V is TRBV25-1 and J is TRBJ2-7, with 7 nucleotides matching TRBD1. Germline CDR1 reads MGHDK; CDR2 reads SYGVNS. The CDR3 runs 13 residues. Trimming cost V 5 bases and J 5 bases; bases outside gene matches: 6. CDR3 protein: CASSSTGSNEQYV. The DNA of the CDR3 is TGTGCCAGCAGTTCGACAGGGTCAAACGAGCAGTACGTC.

V is TRBV7-6 and J is TRBJ1-4; the match to TRBD1 covers 8 bases. This CDR3 comprises 16 residues. CDR1 and CDR2 from the germline V gene are SGHVS and FNYEAQ. With 4 bases clipped from V and 10 bases from J, the junction kept 14 bases outside the gene matches. CDR3 loop: CASSSRRQGICGKLFF. The CDR3 region has the DNA TGTGCCAGCAGCTCCCGAAGACAGGGGATTTGTGGAAAACTGTTTTTT.

This rearrangement joins TRBV28 to TRBJ2-3, with 8 bases fitting TRBD2. There are 14 residues in the CDR3. V dropped 6 bases and J dropped 7; count of bases not matched to a gene: 9. Germline V gene lookup returns CDR1 MDHEN and CDR2 SYDVKM. This CDR3 is CASSPTSVRYTQYF. In DNA form, the CDR3 reads TGTGCCAGCAGCCCGACTAGCGTACGATATACGCAGTATTTT. The full variable domain, completed using reference TRBV28 and TRBJ2-3, is DVKVTQSSRYLVKRTGEKVFLECVQDMDHENMFWYRQDPGLGLRLIYFSYDVKMKEKGDIPEGYSVSREKKERFSLILESASTNQTSMYLCASSPTSVRYTQYFGPGTRLTVL.

The chain couples TRBV28 to TRBJ1-1; 9 nucleotides align to TRBD1. CDR1 is MDHEN and CDR2 is SYDVKM in the germline V gene. V lost 5 bases and J lost 1; bases outside the gene matches: 8. This CDR3 region has 16 residues. The CDR3 loop is CASSKPGQGRNTEAFF. CDR3 sequence (DNA): TGTGCCAGCAGTAAACCGGGACAGGGCAGGAACACTGAAGCTTTCTTT. The entire variable domain, with the rest obtained from reference TRBV28 and TRBJ1-1, is as follows: DVKVTQSSRYLVKRTGEKVFLECVQDMDHENMFWYRQDPGLGLRLIYFSYDVKMKEKGDIPEGYSVSREKKERFSLILESASTNQTSMYLCASSKPGQGRNTEAFFGQGTRLTVV.

Points on this clone: One end of the junction varies from germline; a read error may be responsible. The genes are TRBV7-7 and TRBJ2-5; 8 bases agree with TRBD1. CDR3 length: 15 residues. Germline CDR1 reads SSHAT; CDR2 reads FNYEAQ (reference sequence). The CDR3 nucleotides read TGTGCTAGCAGCCTCGGACAGGGAAGGCAAGAGACCCAGTACTTC. It specifies CASSLGQGRQETQYF.

V gene TRBV19 combines with J gene TRBJ2-7; 16 nucleotides line up with TRBD2. This CDR3 has 17 amino acids. Germline V lookup: CDR1 LNHDA, CDR2 SQIVND (reference sequence). With V trimmed by 4 bases and J by 4 bases, 7 bases remained unmatched. For the CDR3, the DNA is TGTGCCAGTAGTACAGCCCCGGGACTAGCGGGAGGGTACGAGCAGTACTTC. This sequence encodes CASSTAPGLAGGYEQYF.

The chain carries TRBV3-1 (or the pseudogene TRBV3-2) and TRBJ2-2; D is possibly TRBD2 (5 bases). CDR1 and CDR2 from the germline V gene are LGHDT and YNNKEL (reference sequence). The CDR3 length is 15 residues. V lost 4 bases and J 1 base, leaving 10 bases between the germline ends. CDR3 loop: CASSRPGGNTGELFF. The CDR3 DNA follows: TGTGCCAGCAGCCGCCCTGGAGGGAACACCGGGGAGCTGTTTTTT.

The chain recombines TRBV18 with TRBJ1-5; tentatively, D is TRBD1 (5 bases). This CDR3 spans 13 amino acids. Germline V gene lookup returns CDR1 KGHSH and CDR2 LQKENI. Trimming took off 10 bases at V and 5 bases at J, with 15 bases between the two ends. This CDR3 reads CATTGGTDQPQHF. For the CDR3, the DNA is TGTGCCACCACGGGGGGGACGGATCAGCCCCAGCATTTT.

The chain combines TRBV3-1 (or the pseudogene TRBV3-2) with TRBJ1-2; TRBD1 matches at 7 bases. CDR3 length equals 16 residues. CDR1 and CDR2 (germline): LGHDT, YNNKEL (reference sequence). The J segment lost 6 bases and the V segment lost 3 bases, leaving 13 bases of the junction unmatched. The CDR3 region has the DNA TGTGCCAGCAGCCACCTTGACAGGGAGGAATCGAATGGCTACACCTTC. Protein: CASSHLDREESNGYTF.

The chain combines TRBV11-1 with TRBJ2-1, with no clear D. The CDR3 runs 11 residues. V was clipped by 3 bases and J by 9 bases, with 6 bases between them. Germline values: CDR1 SGHAT, CDR2 FQDESV (reference sequence). CDR3 sequence: CASSFRSEQFF. The CDR3 DNA is TGTGCCAGCAGCTTTAGGAGTGAGCAGTTCTTC.

The chain uses TRBV3-1 (or the pseudogene TRBV3-2) and TRBJ2-1, with no clear D. Germline CDR1 reads LGHDT; CDR2 reads YNNKEL (reference sequence). Between the trimmed V and J ends, which lost 1 base and 8 bases, there was a span of 12 bases. CDR3 length: 14 amino acids. The CDR3 sequence: CASSQGPPLYEQFF. The CDR3 DNA follows: TGTGCCAGCAGCCAAGGGCCCCCTTTATATGAGCAGTTCTTC.

The V call is TRBV5-8, the J call TRBJ1-2, with a weak D call TRBD1 (5 bases). CDR1 is SGHTS and CDR2 is YDEGEE in the germline V gene. V lost 2 bases, J lost 2 bases, and 19 bases lay in between. The CDR3 sequence is 17 residues long. The CDR3 region has the DNA TGTGCCAGCAGCTTCTACCCGGTGGGGGGATTGAACTATGGCTACACCTTC. It yields the protein CASSFYPVGGLNYGYTF.

The rearrangement links TRBV12-5 to TRBJ2-2; 14 nucleotides align to TRBD2. The CDR3 totals 16 residues. The germline V gene has CDR1 LGHNT and CDR2 FRNRAP. V was pared by 6 bases and J by 8 bases, with 8 bases of the junction left unmatched. The CDR3 protein is CASGIRTSGRSGELFF. In DNA, the CDR3 is TGTGCTAGTGGCATAAGGACTAGCGGGAGGTCGGGGGAGCTGTTTTTT.

The chain combines TRBV3-1 (or the pseudogene TRBV3-2) with TRBJ1-1; 8 positions match TRBD1. Germline V lookup: CDR1 LGHDT, CDR2 YNNKEL (reference sequence). Trimming took 4 bases from V and 6 from J; bases not matched to a gene: 7. This CDR3 is 14 amino acids long. CDR3 amino acids: CASSPRTGMPEAFF. The CDR3 region has the DNA TGTGCCAGCAGCCCGCGGACAGGGATGCCTGAAGCTTTCTTT.

This chain uses TRBV5-1 with TRBJ2-7; TRBD1 matches at 7 bases. The germline V gene encodes CDR1 SGHRS and CDR2 YFSETQ. The CDR3 sequence is 14 residues long. V gave up 0 bases and J gave up 5 bases; unmatched junction bases: 5. The CDR3 reads CASSLAPDRNEQYF. In DNA, the CDR3 is TGCGCCAGCAGCTTGGCCCCGGACAGGAACGAGCAGTACTTC.

The J gene is TRBJ2-3, the V gene TRBV7-2; 10 bases map to TRBD2. The CDR3 is 15 residues long. J gave up 7 bases and V 4 bases, and 8 bases lay outside the gene matches. Germline V gene lookup returns CDR1 SGHTA and CDR2 FQGNSA. In nucleotides, the CDR3 is TGTGCCAGCAGCTCAAGCGGGGGGGCCGGGAATACGCAGTATTTT. Translating it yields CASSSSGGAGNTQYF.